The 8 T cell receptor beta chains below come from one sample, sequenced in a study of OX40 agonist ivuxolimab in advanced cancers. The method behind the library was the immunoSEQ multiplex PCR assay. This immuneACCESS table, as held by TCRdb, lists in-frame sequences with V and J called but not all clones. Of the missing ones, under half trace to an unresolved V gene in checked studies; the others have no known cause. The sample records roughly 80,000 clones, 65% to 90% of which are singletons. Less than 0.8% of the sample is taken by the ten largest. The sequencing here drew on CD4+ or CD8+ T cells sorted from blood, taken in a trial of the OX40 agonist ivuxolimab. The receptors stem from an adult with an advanced solid tumor such as melanoma, head and neck, liver or kidney cancer.

CDR3 coding DNA: TGTGCCAGCAGCTTCGGGACGCCGGCAACTAATGAAAAACTGTTTTTT. Its translation is CASSFGTPATNEKLFF. The chain employs TRBV7-9 and TRBJ1-4; possible D gene TRBD1, 5 bases. The CDR3 length is 16 residues. Per germline, CDR1 SEHNR and CDR2 FQNEAQ (reference sequence). V lost 3 bases, J lost 0 bases, and 11 bases lay in between. The whole variable domain, remainder taken from reference TRBV7-9 and TRBJ1-4, is DTGVSQNPRHKITKRGQNVTFRCDPISEHNRLYWYRQTLGQGPEFLTYFQNEAQLEKSRLLSDRFSAERPKGSFSTLEIQRTEQGDSAMYLCASSFGTPATNEKLFFGSGTQLSVL.

The chain employs TRBV7-8 and TRBJ2-2; 13 nucleotides align to TRBD2. Trimming cost V 5 bases and J 4 bases; bases outside gene matches: 16. This CDR3 has 20 residues. The germline CDR1 and CDR2 sequences are SGHVS and FQNEAQ. This chain's CDR3 is CASSRRLAGGISRGTGELFF. CDR3 coding DNA: TGTGCCAGCAGCAGACGACTAGCGGGGGGAATCTCCCGGGGCACCGGGGAGCTGTTTTTT.

This clone was observed a single time. The chain has TRBV29-1 and TRBJ1-5; 8 bases are shared with TRBD1. V lost 5 bases to trimming and J lost 4 bases; unmatched junction nucleotides: 7. Germline assignment: CDR1 SQVTM and CDR2 ANQGSEA. The CDR3 runs to 14 residues. The CDR3 nucleotides are TGCAGCGTTTCTACAGGGGGTAGAAATCAGCCCCAGCATTTT. This sequence encodes CSVSTGGRNQPQHF.

V gene TRBV6-1 combines with J gene TRBJ2-5; 7 nucleotides match TRBD1. After removal of 5 bases from V and 2 bases from J, the junction contained 8 bases not matched to a gene. The CDR3 sequence is 15 residues long. The V gene's germline CDR1 is MNHNS and CDR2 SASEGT. The CDR3 loop reads CASSRRQGRQETQYF. The DNA of the CDR3 is TGTGCCAGCAGTCGAAGACAGGGACGGCAAGAGACCCAGTACTTC.

The rearrangement uses TRBV11-3 and TRBJ1-6; D is perhaps TRBD1 (5 bases). The CDR3 is made up of 14 amino acids. Germline V gene lookup returns CDR1 SGHNT and CDR2 YENEEA. Trimming took 6 bases from V and 10 from J, leaving 16 bases between them. CDR3 region: CASRSGTDDSPLHF. CDR3 DNA: TGTGCCAGCAGGTCAGGGACGGATGACTCACCCCTCCACTTT.

The chain carries TRBV4-3 and TRBJ1-4; D remains unclear. Trimming left V 1 base short and J 8 bases short, with 14 bases between. This CDR3 comprises 15 residues. Germline V gives CDR1 LGHNA, CDR2 YSLEER. CDR3 in amino acids: CASSQAWQAREKLFF. As DNA, the CDR3 is TGCGCCAGCAGCCAAGCGTGGCAGGCGAGGGAAAAACTGTTTTTT.

About this clone itself: The junction and the germline gene differ at one end; a read error may be behind it. The gene calls are TRBV6-1 and TRBJ2-3; 12 positions agree with TRBD2. This CDR3 spans 11 amino acids. Germline assignment: CDR1 MNHNS and CDR2 SASEGT. This CDR3 is CASSERLAGVF. The CDR3 nucleotides read TGTGCCAGCAGTGAACGACTAGCGGGGGTGTTT.

The chain recombines TRBV11-2 with TRBJ2-2; 13 nucleotides match TRBD2. J was trimmed by 4 bases and V by 2 bases; bases with no gene match: 4. Germline CDR1 SGHAT, CDR2 FQNNGV. The CDR3 runs 17 residues. As DNA, the CDR3 is TGTGCCAGCAGCTTAACTAGCGGGGGGGCAAGCACCGGGGAGCTGTTTTTT. Its translation: CASSLTSGGASTGELFF.